The 18 T cell receptor beta chains below all came from one sample that was sequenced in a study of beta chain features in type 1 diabetes. The study's findings and limits: A moderate, significant TCRB CDR3 shortening appeared in type 1 diabetes across four CD4+ subsets.

Antigens of these TCRs are unknown. Every isolated RNA sample was fully reverse transcribed, so sequencing captured expressed TCRB transcripts. The protocol was immunoSEQ multiplex PCR, while the TCRdb copy is restricted to in-frame clones and leaves out a portion. Of about 160,000 clones listed, approximately 8.4% were seen once; the top ten hold 0.5%. Input material: central memory CD4+ T cells from blood. The receptor source for this set is a man younger than 30 with type 1 diabetes.

This clone turned up a few times. This sequence joins TRBV11-2 and TRBJ1-2; the D is unclear. CDR1 SGHAT and CDR2 FQNNGV come from the germline V gene. This CDR3 comprises 15 residues. Trimming cost V 1 base and J 2 bases, with 11 bases left between them. CDR3 nucleotide sequence: TGTGCCAGCAGCTTAGCGCTTGCCAGGAACTATGGCTACACCTTC. Translating it yields CASSLALARNYGYTF.

The chain carries TRBV30 and TRBJ1-6; 7 bases match TRBD1. Trimming cost V 7 bases and J 8 bases; bases outside gene matches: 11. Germline V CDR1 and CDR2: GTSNPN, SVGIG (reference sequence). The CDR3 has 14 amino acids. The CDR3 spells CASHYKGAHSPLHF. DNA of the CDR3: TGTGCCTCCCATTACAAGGGGGCGCATTCACCCCTCCACTTT.

This clone was observed a handful of times. This chain joins TRBV18 and TRBJ1-1; D is unresolved. CDR3 length: 12 residues. Per the germline V gene, CDR1 is KGHSH and CDR2 is LQKENI. Trimming removed 3 bases at V and 5 bases at J, with 7 bases between. CDR3 nucleotides: TGTGCCAGCTCACCCTCTGAGACTGAAGCTTTCTTT. This sequence encodes CASSPSETEAFF. The full variable domain, with the rest looked up from reference TRBV18 and TRBJ1-1, is NAGVMQNPRHLVRRRGQEARLRCSPMKGHSHVYWYRQLPEEGLKFMVYLQKENIIDESGMPKERFSAEFPKEGPSILRIQQVVRGDSAAYFCASSPSETEAFFGQGTRLTVV.

This chain links TRBV28 with TRBJ1-2; D is possibly TRBD1 (5 bases). CDR3 length equals 13 residues. Germline V gives CDR1 MDHEN, CDR2 SYDVKM. The germline V and J ends were trimmed by 7 bases and 8 bases, with 17 bases remaining between them. The CDR3 DNA reads TGTGCCAGCAATGGTTTCGGGGGAGTAGGCTACACCTTC. Translation: CASNGFGGVGYTF.

This clone was observed a handful of times. This sequence joins TRBV2 and TRBJ2-2; D ambiguous. CDR3 size: 14 residues. Trimming left V 3 bases short and J 6 bases short, with 11 bases between. In germline, CDR1 is SNHLY, CDR2 FYNNEI. The CDR3 is CASSEAGMAGELFF. The CDR3 region has the DNA TGTGCCAGCAGTGAGGCAGGAATGGCCGGGGAGCTGTTTTTT.

The sample holds a few counts of this clone. The chain is built from TRBV6-1 and TRBJ1-5; TRBD1 matches 7 bases. CDR3 length: 14 amino acids. Trimming removed 7 bases from V and 2 bases from J; junction bases left unmatched: 5. Germline V gene data show CDR1 as MNHNS and CDR2 as SASEGT. CDR3 in DNA: TGTGCCAGCACCCCAACAGGGGGCAATCAGCCCCAGCATTTT. Its translation is CASTPTGGNQPQHF.

About this clone: This specimen includes other DNA sequences encoding the same CDR3. The chain links TRBV18 to TRBJ2-3; 9 bases match TRBD2. The CDR3 is 16 residues long. Germline-derived CDR1 and CDR2 are KGHSH and LQKENI. V was clipped by 3 bases and J by 2 bases; unmatched bases: 6. The CDR3 sequence: CASSPRAGGPTDTQYF. DNA of the CDR3: TGTGCCAGCTCACCGAGGGCGGGGGGGCCCACAGATACGCAGTATTTT.

This clone appeared many times. This chain uses TRBV19 with TRBJ2-3; 7 bases are a match to TRBD2. The CDR3 extends over 13 amino acids. Germline V gene lookup returns CDR1 LNHDA and CDR2 SQIVND (reference sequence). Trimming took 5 bases from V and 1 from J; bases not matched to a gene: 0. The CDR3 loop is CASSRGGTDTQYF. CDR3 coding DNA: TGTGCCAGTAGTCGGGGGGGCACAGATACGCAGTATTTT.

This clone was counted between two and nine times. The J gene is TRBJ2-2, the V gene TRBV28, with a weak D call TRBD1 (6 bases). Germline V gene data show CDR1 as MDHEN and CDR2 as SYDVKM. This CDR3 is built from 15 residues. The V gene lost 7 bases and the J gene lost 2 bases, with 14 bases spanning the gap. The CDR3 here is CASIPGQTNTGELFF. CDR3 nucleotides: TGTGCCAGCATCCCCGGACAGACTAACACCGGGGAGCTGTTTTTT.

The J gene is TRBJ1-1, the V gene TRBV5-1; D gene uncertain. CDR1 and CDR2 (germline): SGHRS, YFSETQ. The V gene lost 4 bases and the J gene lost 0 bases, with 13 bases spanning the gap. The CDR3 has 15 amino acids. This chain's CDR3 is CASSPREGMNTEAFF. The CDR3 nucleotides are TGCGCCAGCAGCCCCCGGGAAGGGATGAACACTGAAGCTTTCTTT.

This clone has a handful of counts. The chain joins TRBV9 to TRBJ2-2; D perhaps matches TRBD2 (6 bases). V dropped 5 bases and J dropped 5 bases, with 16 bases sitting between them. This CDR3 region has 15 residues. From germline, CDR1 is SGDLS and CDR2 YYNGEE. In DNA, the CDR3 is TGTGCCAGCAGTGAGGGTCTGCGGGGAACCGGGGAGCTGTTTTTT. It translates to CASSEGLRGTGELFF.

In this sample, this clone turned up a few times. The chain uses TRBV11-1 and TRBJ1-1, with D hard to call. The germline V gene has CDR1 SGHAT and CDR2 FQDESV (reference sequence). The CDR3 is 15 amino acids. The germline V and J ends were trimmed by 5 bases and 0 bases, with 13 bases remaining between them. The CDR3 region is CASSKSGPMNTEAFF. DNA of the CDR3: TGTGCCAGCAGCAAAAGCGGACCGATGAACACTGAAGCTTTCTTT.

This clone was observed a handful of times. The chain employs TRBV5-1 and TRBJ2-1; tentative D call: TRBD2 (5 bases). This CDR3 spans 13 amino acids. V gave up 3 bases and J gave up 12 bases, with 16 bases separating them. Germline-derived CDR1 and CDR2 are SGHRS and YFSETQ. The CDR3 DNA is TGCGCCAGCAGCTCAAATAACCGGGATCTGCAGTTCTTC. Translating it yields CASSSNNRDLQFF. The whole variable domain, remainder taken from reference TRBV5-1 and TRBJ2-1, is KAGVTQTPRYLIKTRGQQVTLSCSPISGHRSVSWYQQTPGQGLQFLFEYFSETQRNKGNFPGRFSGRQFSNSRSEMNVSTLELGDSALYLCASSSNNRDLQFFGPGTRLTVL.

This clone has just a few counts. The chain couples TRBV11-3 to TRBJ2-5, with 9 bases that match TRBD2. Trimming took 5 bases from V and 5 from J; bases not matched to a gene: 9. Germline V CDR1 and CDR2: SGHNT, YENEEA. CDR3 length: 15 residues. In DNA form, the CDR3 reads TGTGCCAGCAGCCAATTTGGCGGGAGGGCGGAGACCCAGTACTTC. As protein: CASSQFGGRAETQYF.

This clone turned up a few times. The chain couples TRBV6-6 to TRBJ1-1; TRBD1 aligns across 7 bases. This CDR3 has 12 amino acids. Germline V gene sequence: CDR1 MNHNY, CDR2 SVGAGI (reference sequence). V shed 5 bases, J shed 5 bases, and the junction held 2 bases outside the gene matches. The CDR3 protein is CASSRQGTEAFF. CDR3 DNA: TGTGCCAGCAGTAGACAGGGAACTGAAGCTTTCTTT.

This clone was counted a few times. The chain employs TRBV27 and TRBJ2-1; D perhaps matches TRBD2 (6 bases). CDR3 length equals 16 residues. Germline V gene sequence: CDR1 MNHEY, CDR2 SMNVEV (reference sequence). The V and J ends lost 0 bases and 9 bases respectively, with 18 bases between them. CDR3 residues: CASSLSLGGEVGEQFF. DNA of the CDR3: TGTGCCAGCAGTTTATCTCTCGGCGGGGAGGTCGGTGAGCAGTTCTTC.

This clone occurred many times. V is TRBV4-3 and J is TRBJ2-3; no definite D call. CDR1 LGHNA and CDR2 YSLEER come from the germline V gene. V was trimmed by 0 bases and J by 7 bases, leaving 8 bases between them. This CDR3 is 13 amino acids long. The CDR3 reads CASSQDERNTQYF. The DNA of the CDR3 is TGCGCCAGCAGCCAAGATGAGAGGAATACGCAGTATTTT.

The gene calls are TRBV27 and TRBJ2-2; the D gene is possibly TRBD1 (6 bases). V shed 4 bases and J shed 6 bases, with 18 bases lying between them. There are 16 residues in the CDR3. The germline V gene encodes CDR1 MNHEY and CDR2 SMNVEV (reference sequence). The CDR3 DNA sequence: TGTGCCAGCAGTTATGGGCAGGGGATGGAACCCGGGGAGCTGTTTTTT. As protein: CASSYGQGMEPGELFF.